What follows are 8 T cell receptor beta chains derived from one specimen sequenced in a study of beta chain features in type 1 diabetes. What was sequenced were expressed TCRB transcripts, since all of the isolated RNA had been reverse transcribed. Only in-frame clones appear in the TCRdb table, and some are missing; sequencing was by immunoSEQ multiplex PCR. Of roughly 300,000 clones in the sample, 13% to 15% were seen once. Sequencing input: central memory CD4+ T cells from blood. The source is a man aged 30 to 45 in good health.

This clone was detected a few times. This chain uses TRBV27 with TRBJ2-7; 11 bases map to TRBD2. The J segment lost 3 bases and the V segment lost 5 bases, leaving 9 bases of the junction unmatched. There are 16 residues in the CDR3. CDR1 and CDR2 from the germline V gene are MNHEY and SMNVEV (reference sequence). The CDR3 sequence is CASSPPTGLAGYEQYV. The CDR3 DNA sequence: TGTGCCAGCAGTCCCCCGACCGGACTAGCGGGCTACGAGCAGTACGTC.

V usage is TRBV29-1 and J usage is TRBJ2-7; D is undetermined. From germline, CDR1 is SQVTM and CDR2 ANQGSEA. V lost 3 bases and J 3 bases, leaving 9 bases between the germline ends. The CDR3 covers 12 residues. The CDR3 sequence: CSVEGRDYEQYF. The CDR3 bases are TGCAGCGTTGAGGGTCGAGACTACGAGCAGTACTTC.

The sample holds many counts of this clone. V gene TRBV7-8 combines with J gene TRBJ1-2; TRBD1 matches at 7 bases. Germline V CDR1 and CDR2: SGHVS, FQNEAQ. CDR3 length: 13 residues. After removal of 5 bases from V and 4 bases from J, the junction contained 4 bases not matched to a gene. CDR3 sequence: CASSARTGYGYTF. The CDR3 region has the DNA TGTGCCAGCAGCGCCCGGACAGGCTATGGCTACACCTTC.

This clone has only a few counts. The V gene is TRBV14, the J gene TRBJ1-6; D call uncertain. Per germline, CDR1 SGHDN and CDR2 FVKESK. Trimming removed 0 bases at V and 7 bases at J, with 10 bases between. This CDR3 comprises 15 residues. This CDR3 reads CASSQEGIFNSPLHF. The CDR3 DNA reads TGTGCCAGCAGCCAAGAAGGGATTTTCAATTCACCCCTCCACTTT.

In its sample, this clone was seen a few times. This may arise from a read error, as a much more abundant clone is one base away. This sequence joins TRBV9 and TRBJ2-3; D not resolved. V lost 3 bases, J lost 2 bases, and 4 bases lay in between. Germline loops: CDR1 SGDLS, CDR2 YYNGEE. There are 12 residues in the CDR3. The CDR3 sequence is CASSEYTDTQYF. The CDR3 coding sequence is TGTGCCAGCAGCGAATACACAGATACGCAGTATTTT.

The genes are TRBV15 and TRBJ2-1, with D uncertain. Trimming removed 0 bases from V and 9 bases from J, with 15 bases in between. This CDR3 spans 15 amino acids. Germline V gives CDR1 LNHNV, CDR2 YYDKDF (reference sequence). In DNA, the CDR3 is TGTGCCACCAGCAGAGACAGACACTCCGCAATTGAGCAGTTCTTC. It yields the protein CATSRDRHSAIEQFF.

The chain's CDR3 is CASFERATRSSYEQYV. The CDR3 nucleotides are TGTGCCAGCTTCGAGCGGGCCACAAGGAGCTCCTACGAGCAGTACGTC. This chain connects TRBV7-2 to TRBJ2-7; tentatively, D is TRBD2 (6 bases). The germline CDR1 and CDR2 sequences are SGHTA and FQGNSA. V lost 8 bases to trimming and J lost 0 bases, with 20 bases between them. The CDR3 contains 16 residues.

Only a few counts were recorded for this clone. The rearrangement joins TRBV27 to TRBJ2-3; 13 bases are a match to TRBD2. Germline CDR1 and CDR2: MNHEY and SMNVEV (reference sequence). V shed 5 bases, J shed 6 bases, and the junction held 8 bases outside the gene matches. The CDR3 totals 16 residues. The CDR3 DNA reads TGTGCCAGCAGTCCAAGACTAGCGGGAGGATCTGATACGCAGTATTTT. Protein product: CASSPRLAGGSDTQYF.